Shown below are 8 T cell receptor beta chains from a single sample sequenced in a study of shared clonotypes between healthy human individuals. Some clones are missing from TCRdb's copy, which holds only in-frame ones; the method was immunoSEQ multiplex PCR. The sample lists around 2.5 million clones, roughly 93% occurring once. The sequenced sample was naive CD4+ T cells from PBMCs. Subset defined: CD45RA+ positively selected. These receptors all come from a man aged 18 to 35 in good health. Some clones in this sample may be carry-over from other donors' samples.

The rearrangement links TRBV10-3 to TRBJ2-7; no firm D call. This CDR3 has 11 amino acids. CDR1 is ENHRY and CDR2 is SYGVKD in the germline V gene. The V and J ends lost 6 bases and 2 bases respectively, with 5 bases between them. CDR3 in amino acids: CAISTTYEQYF. CDR3 sequence (DNA): TGTGCCATCAGCACCACCTACGAGCAGTACTTC.

This chain connects TRBV5-4 to TRBJ1-6; a possible D gene is TRBD1 (6 bases). Trimming took off 0 bases at V and 0 bases at J, with 7 bases between the two ends. This CDR3 comprises 16 residues. Germline V gives CDR1 SGHNT, CDR2 YYREEE (reference sequence). In nucleotides, the CDR3 is TGTGCCAGCAGCTTGGGACAGGTCTCCTATAATTCACCCCTCCACTTT. The encoded protein is CASSLGQVSYNSPLHF.

The chain has TRBV27 and TRBJ1-2; D possibly corresponds to TRBD1 (6 bases). CDR1 is MNHEY, CDR2 SMNVEV, per germline (reference sequence). V lost 6 bases to trimming and J lost 5 bases, with 13 bases between them. CDR3 length equals 13 residues. The CDR3 loop reads CASRPRTVYGYTF. The CDR3 region has the DNA TGTGCCAGCAGACCCCGGACAGTTTATGGCTACACCTTC.

As for this clone: Within the sample, other DNA sequences also encode this same CDR3. The chain uses TRBV18 and TRBJ1-2; D is possibly TRBD1 (5 bases). The CDR3 sequence is 13 residues long. The V end lost 6 bases, the J end lost 0 bases, and 8 bases lay between the germline ends. The germline CDR1 and CDR2 sequences are KGHSH and LQKENI. The DNA for the CDR3 is TGTGCCAGCTCCCCGGACACTAACTATGGCTACACCTTC. Its protein product is CASSPDTNYGYTF.

As DNA, the CDR3 is TGCGCCAGCAGCTTCGGACTAGCGGTAAACAATGAGCAGTTCTTC. Protein sequence: CASSFGLAVNNEQFF. V and J are TRBV5-1 and TRBJ2-1; 10 positions agree with TRBD2. Looked up from germline, CDR1 is SGHRS and CDR2 is YFSETQ. CDR3 length equals 15 residues. After removal of 2 bases from V and 5 bases from J, the junction contained 4 bases not matched to a gene.

V gene TRBV5-4 combines with J gene TRBJ2-7; the match to TRBD1 covers 9 bases. In germline, CDR1 is SGHNT, CDR2 YYREEE (reference sequence). CDR3 length: 15 residues. J gave up 0 bases and V 4 bases, and 5 bases lay outside the gene matches. The CDR3 DNA is TGTGCCAGCAGCCGCGGACAGGGGAGCTCCTACGAGCAGTACTTC. This translates into CASSRGQGSSYEQYF.

J is TRBJ2-7 and V is TRBV5-1; TRBD1 agrees at 9 bases. Looked up from germline, CDR1 is SGHRS and CDR2 is YFSETQ. CDR3 size: 14 residues. V shed 3 bases, J shed 5 bases, and the junction held 6 bases outside the gene matches. CDR3 DNA sequence: TGCGCCAGCAGCTACCGGGACAGGGCTCACGAGCAGTACTTC. It encodes CASSYRDRAHEQYF.

With respect to this clone: The sample has other DNA sequences that encode this CDR3 too. V gene TRBV5-1 combines with J gene TRBJ1-1; no firm D call. CDR1 and CDR2 from the germline V gene are SGHRS and YFSETQ. V gave up 2 bases and J gave up 1 base, with 9 bases separating them. There are 14 residues in the CDR3. CDR3 region: CASSFGSPNTEAFF. The CDR3 nucleotides are TGCGCCAGCAGCTTCGGCTCCCCGAACACTGAAGCTTTCTTT.